The present entry profiles one TCR beta chain with its context. The data were taken from a study of blood T cell repertoires in COVID-19. The V segment lost 5 bases and the J segment 5 bases; nucleotides outside the gene matches: 9. Germline V gene data show CDR1 as MNHEY and CDR2 as SVGEGT. This CDR3 is built from 16 residues. The repertoire was sequenced with immunoSEQ multiplex PCR; TCRdb's copy has only in-frame clones and lacks some. The table records around 41,000 clones, about 90% of them present only once. The V gene is TRBV6-2 or TRBV6-3, the J gene TRBJ2-5, with TRBD2 matching over 12 bases. The TCR originated in a woman aged 25 to 39 in a cohort sampled during active COVID-19. The source material was peripheral blood. Written as DNA, the CDR3 is TGTGCCAGCAGTCATCGGGCTAGCGGGAGGGGGGAGACCCAGTACTTC. Its protein is CASSHRASGRGETQYF.